This TCR beta chain was recorded in a study of CD8+ T cells in alopecia areata. The treatment here: oral pan-JAK inhibitor, 5-10 mg twice daily. cDNA prepared by RNA extraction and subsequent reverse transcription served as the template for sequencing. Profiled with immunoSEQ multiplex PCR; TCRdb holds only in-frame clones, not every one. The sample has approximately 190,000 clones, roughly 64% seen once. The CDR3 is made up of 14 amino acids. The V end was cut by 3 bases, the J end by 10 bases, with 16 bases between. Germline CDR1 reads SNHLY; CDR2 reads FYNNEI. This receptor was obtained from a human donor with alopecia areata. The chain recombines TRBV2 with TRBJ2-1; tentatively, D is TRBD1 or TRBD2 (6 bases each). The material was CD4+ T cells sorted from blood, obtained at week 24, from a patient treated with tofacitinib. CDR3 sequence (DNA): TGTGCCAGCAGTGAGGGGGCGGGGACCAGAGAGCAGTTCTTC. Encoded protein: CASSEGAGTREQFF.